The 21 T cell receptor beta chains below come from one sample, sequenced in a study of T cell clusters in autoimmune cytopenias (dated by TCRdb to the late 2010s). The instrument given in TCRdb is Illumina MiSeq. Multiplex PCR with a touch-down protocol amplified TRB rearrangements, with the TRB-A and TRB-B primer pools combined in a single tube. TCRdb reprocessed the reads into one record per CDR3 protein sequence, lacking DNA. This specimen's table enumerates 9,000 to 15,000 distinct CDR3 sequences. Jointly, the top ten make up 23% of the sample. Each sample's TRB amplification started from 250 ng of peripheral blood genomic DNA, which corresponds to approximately 37,500 genome equivalents. The same specimen was also included in a second study, on T cell repertoires in aging, cancer and after chemotherapy.

The material sequenced was peripheral blood. All receptors derive from a human donor in good health.

This clonotype is labeled medium-sized based on frequency. V usage is TRBV19 and J usage is TRBJ2-1; TCRdb's D gene call, TRBD1, goes unchecked for lack of DNA. The V gene's germline CDR1 is LNHDA and CDR2 SQIVND (reference sequence). The CDR3 has 13 amino acids. The CDR3 sequence is CASRGTGNNEQFF.

This chain links TRBV12-3 or TRBV12-4 with TRBJ2-1; TCRdb names TRBD2, which stays unverified in the absence of DNA. The CDR3 spans 14 residues. CDR3 loop: CASSTIAGYNEQFF.

This clonotype is labeled medium-sized (0.01 to 0.1%) based on frequency. The V and J genes are TRBV15 and TRBJ2-7; TCRdb selects TRBD1, and the lack of DNA leaves this call unchecked. This CDR3 region has 14 residues. The germline gives CDR1 LNHNV, CDR2 YYDKDF (reference sequence). CDR3: CATSRDQGVNEQYF. The full variable domain, completed using reference TRBV15 and TRBJ2-7, is DAMVIQNPRYQVTQFGKPVTLSCSQTLNHNVMYWYQQKSSQAPKLLFHYYDKDFNNEADTPDNFQSRRPNTSFCFLDIRSPGLGDTAMYLCATSRDQGVNEQYFGPGTRLTVT.

The chain links TRBV5-6 to TRBJ2-1; absent DNA, TCRdb's TRBD2 call cannot be checked. Germline values: CDR1 SGHDT, CDR2 YYEEEE. The CDR3 has 14 amino acids. The CDR3 is CASSSSGGANEQFF.

The chain joins TRBV15 to TRBJ2-5; the D call from TCRdb, TRBD2, cannot be confirmed without DNA. CDR1 and CDR2 (germline): LNHNV, YYDKDF (reference sequence). The CDR3 has 14 amino acids. This CDR3 reads CATSRSGGEETQYF.

The chain combines TRBV6-5 with TRBJ2-5; the D call from TCRdb, TRBD1, cannot be confirmed without DNA. This CDR3 is built from 14 residues. The germline V gene encodes CDR1 MNHEY and CDR2 SVGAGI. The CDR3 protein is CASSDQTGAETQYF.

The chain recombines TRBV12-3 or TRBV12-4 with TRBJ2-5; TCRdb picks TRBD1, but there is no DNA to check that call. CDR3 size: 16 residues. The CDR3 spells CASSFETGGGQETQYF.

The genes are TRBV7-6 and TRBJ2-3. The CDR3 is made up of 12 amino acids. Germline CDR1 and CDR2: SGHVS and FNYEAQ. The CDR3 is CASSSLANTQYF. The full variable domain, its missing parts supplied by reference TRBV7-6 and TRBJ2-3, is GAGVSQSPRYKVTKRGQDVALRCDPISGHVSLYWYRQALGQGPEFLTYFNYEAQQDKSGLPNDRFSAERPEGSISTLTIQRTEQRDSAMYRCASSSLANTQYFGPGTRLTVL.

The genes are TRBV12-3 or TRBV12-4 and TRBJ2-1; TCRdb designates TRBD2, a call that cannot be tested without DNA. The CDR3 contains 15 residues. CDR3: CASSLGAGAYNEQFF.

This clonotype is medium-sized by frequency. The J gene is TRBJ1-6, the V gene TRBV11-3; TCRdb returns TRBD1, unconfirmable since there is no DNA. The CDR3 totals 14 residues. CDR1 SGHNT and CDR2 YENEEA come from the germline V gene. The CDR3 loop reads CASSPGITNSPLHF.

This chain joins TRBV12-3 or TRBV12-4 and TRBJ2-1; the TCRdb call, TRBD1, lacks DNA for checking. The CDR3 consists of 13 residues. The CDR3 loop reads CAWSRDRENEQFF.

This chain joins TRBV5-1 and TRBJ1-4; TCRdb returns TRBD1, unconfirmable since there is no DNA. This CDR3 has 15 amino acids. CDR1 and CDR2 from the germline V gene are SGHRS and YFSETQ. This CDR3 is CASSLERGSNEKLFF.

The chain combines TRBV6-5 with TRBJ2-5; TCRdb lists TRBD1, though no DNA is available to test this call. This CDR3 has 15 residues. Germline CDR1 MNHEY, CDR2 SVGAGI. Here the CDR3 reads CASSYSRDRQETQYF.

The chain employs TRBV15 and TRBJ1-2; the TRBD1 assignment by TCRdb is unverifiable without DNA. CDR1 and CDR2 from the germline V gene are LNHNV and YYDKDF (reference sequence). This CDR3 has 15 residues. CDR3 loop: CATSRDLGQGHGYTF.

This clonotype is classed as medium-sized by frequency. This rearrangement joins TRBV19 to TRBJ2-5; checking the TCRdb D call of TRBD2 is not possible without DNA. Germline V gene data show CDR1 as LNHDA and CDR2 as SQIVND (reference sequence). The CDR3 sequence is 16 residues long. The CDR3 spells CASSIYSGAKQETQYF.

V and J are TRBV6-5 and TRBJ2-2; the TRBD1 assignment by TCRdb is unverifiable without DNA. CDR3 length: 15 residues. Per the germline V gene, CDR1 is MNHEY and CDR2 is SVGAGI. This CDR3 reads CASSRTGGHTGELFF.

According to its frequency, this clonotype is medium-sized. The chain uses TRBV11-3 and TRBJ2-5; with no DNA, the TCRdb D assignment of TRBD1 cannot be verified. CDR1 SGHNT and CDR2 YENEEA come from the germline V gene. This CDR3 is 13 amino acids long. The CDR3 loop reads CASSPGQRETQYF.

The chain couples TRBV19 to TRBJ1-3. CDR1 is LNHDA, CDR2 SQIVND, per germline (reference sequence). This CDR3 is built from 11 residues. The CDR3 sequence: CASTDRNTIYF.

The CDR3 protein is CASSLSWEQETQYF. The chain couples TRBV27 to TRBJ2-5. Germline CDR1 reads MNHEY; CDR2 reads SMNVEV (reference sequence). This CDR3 contains 14 residues.

CDR3 region: CASTSTNEKLFF. V is TRBV19 and J is TRBJ1-4. Germline CDR1 is LNHDA and CDR2 is SQIVND (reference sequence). The length of the CDR3 is 12 residues.

The V call is TRBV24-1, the J call TRBJ2-1; the D call of TRBD2 rests on TCRdb alone, since no DNA is present to check it. The V gene's germline CDR1 is KGHDR and CDR2 SFDVKD. The CDR3 is 17 residues long. Here the CDR3 reads CATSGGGGESSYNEQFF.